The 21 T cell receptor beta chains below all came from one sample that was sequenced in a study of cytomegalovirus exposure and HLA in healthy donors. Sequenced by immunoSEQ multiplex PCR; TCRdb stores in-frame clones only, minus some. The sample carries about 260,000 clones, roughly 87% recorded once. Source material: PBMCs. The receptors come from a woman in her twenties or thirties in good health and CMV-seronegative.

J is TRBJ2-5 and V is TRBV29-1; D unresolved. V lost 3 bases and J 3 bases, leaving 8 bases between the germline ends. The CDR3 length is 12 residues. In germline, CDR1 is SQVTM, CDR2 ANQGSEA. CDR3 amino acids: CSVDGKEETQYF. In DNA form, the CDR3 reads TGCAGCGTTGATGGAAAGGAAGAGACCCAGTACTTC.

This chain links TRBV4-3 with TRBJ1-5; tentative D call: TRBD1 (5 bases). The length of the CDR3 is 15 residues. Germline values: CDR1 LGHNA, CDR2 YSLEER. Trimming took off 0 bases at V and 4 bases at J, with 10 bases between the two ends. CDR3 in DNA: TGCGCCAGCAGCCAAGATTCGGGACCGAATCAGCCCCAGCATTTT. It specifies CASSQDSGPNQPQHF.

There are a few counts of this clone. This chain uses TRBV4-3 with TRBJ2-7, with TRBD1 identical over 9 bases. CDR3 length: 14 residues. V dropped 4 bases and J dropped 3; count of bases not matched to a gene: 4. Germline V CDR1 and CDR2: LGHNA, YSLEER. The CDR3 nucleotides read TGCGCCAGCAGCCCCGGGACAGGGAACTACGAGCAGTACTTC. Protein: CASSPGTGNYEQYF.

CDR3 sequence reads: CASSYRGTSGMGYNEQFF. The CDR3 region has the DNA TGTGCCAGCAGCTACCGGGGGACTAGCGGGATGGGTTACAATGAGCAGTTCTTC. This chain links TRBV7-3 with TRBJ2-1, with 13 bases lining up with TRBD2. This CDR3 region has 18 residues. Germline CDR1 SGHTA, CDR2 FQGTGA. The V and J ends lost 4 bases and 4 bases, in that order; junction bases with no gene match: 10. Complete variable domain (other parts from reference TRBV7-3 and TRBJ2-1): GAGVSQTPSNKVTEKGKYVELRCDPISGHTALYWYRQSLGQGPEFLIYFQGTGAADDSGLPNDRFFAVRPEGSVSTLKIQRTERGDSAVYLCASSYRGTSGMGYNEQFFGPGTRLTVL.

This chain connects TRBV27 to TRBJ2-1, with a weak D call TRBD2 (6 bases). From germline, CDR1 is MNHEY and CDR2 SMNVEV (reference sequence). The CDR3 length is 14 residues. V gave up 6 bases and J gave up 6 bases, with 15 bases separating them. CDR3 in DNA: TGTGCCAGCAGCCCCACGACTAGTCGCAATGAGCAGTTCTTC. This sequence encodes CASSPTTSRNEQFF.

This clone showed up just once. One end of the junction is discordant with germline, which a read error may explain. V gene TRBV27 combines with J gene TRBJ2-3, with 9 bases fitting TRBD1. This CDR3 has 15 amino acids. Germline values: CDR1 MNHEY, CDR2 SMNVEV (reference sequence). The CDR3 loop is CASRGQGLSIDTQYF. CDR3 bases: TGTGCCAGCAGAGGACAGGGGCTTAGCATAGATACGCAGTATTTT.

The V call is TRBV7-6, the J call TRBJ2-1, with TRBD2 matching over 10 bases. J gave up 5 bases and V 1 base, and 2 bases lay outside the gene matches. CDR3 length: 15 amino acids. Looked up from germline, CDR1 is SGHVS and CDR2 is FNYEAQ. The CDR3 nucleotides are TGTGCCAGCAGCTTAGGAGCGGGAGGGAACAATGAGCAGTTCTTC. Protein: CASSLGAGGNNEQFF.

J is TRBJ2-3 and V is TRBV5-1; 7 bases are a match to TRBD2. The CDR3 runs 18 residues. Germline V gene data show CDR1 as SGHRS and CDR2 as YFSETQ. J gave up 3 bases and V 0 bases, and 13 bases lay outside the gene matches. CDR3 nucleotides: TGCGCCAGCAGCTTGGCTTTTGGCGGCGGGAGTCCGACAGATACGCAGTATTTT. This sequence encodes CASSLAFGGGSPTDTQYF. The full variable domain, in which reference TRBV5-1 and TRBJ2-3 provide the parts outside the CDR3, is KAGVTQTPRYLIKTRGQQVTLSCSPISGHRSVSWYQQTPGQGLQFLFEYFSETQRNKGNFPGRFSGRQFSNSRSEMNVSTLELGDSALYLCASSLAFGGGSPTDTQYFGPGTRLTVL.

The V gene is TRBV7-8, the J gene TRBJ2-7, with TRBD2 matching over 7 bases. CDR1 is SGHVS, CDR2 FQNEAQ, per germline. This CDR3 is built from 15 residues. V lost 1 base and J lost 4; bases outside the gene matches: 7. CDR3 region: CASSLDGGSSYEQYF. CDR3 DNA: TGTGCCAGCAGCTTAGACGGCGGGAGTTCTTACGAGCAGTACTTC. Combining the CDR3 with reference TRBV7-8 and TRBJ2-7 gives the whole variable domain GAGVSQSPRYKVAKRGQDVALRCDPISGHVSLFWYQQALGQGPEFLTYFQNEAQLDKSGLPSDRFFAERPEGSVSTLKIQRTQQEDSAVYLCASSLDGGSSYEQYFGPGTRLTVT.

The CDR3, as DNA: TGCGCCAGCAGCCAAGATCATCCGTCGGCTAGCGAGTACACCGGGGAGCTGTTTTTT. It encodes CASSQDHPSASEYTGELFF. The chain recombines TRBV4-3 with TRBJ2-2, with TRBD2 as a possible D gene (6 bases). The CDR3 is made up of 19 amino acids. Germline values: CDR1 LGHNA, CDR2 YSLEER. V was shortened by 0 bases and J by 3 bases, with 20 bases between the two germline ends.

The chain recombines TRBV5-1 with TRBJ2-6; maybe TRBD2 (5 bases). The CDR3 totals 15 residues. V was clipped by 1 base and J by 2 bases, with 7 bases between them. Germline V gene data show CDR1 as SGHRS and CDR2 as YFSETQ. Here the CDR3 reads CASSLHGAGANVLTF. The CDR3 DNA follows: TGCGCCAGCAGCTTGCACGGGGCTGGGGCCAACGTCCTGACTTTC.

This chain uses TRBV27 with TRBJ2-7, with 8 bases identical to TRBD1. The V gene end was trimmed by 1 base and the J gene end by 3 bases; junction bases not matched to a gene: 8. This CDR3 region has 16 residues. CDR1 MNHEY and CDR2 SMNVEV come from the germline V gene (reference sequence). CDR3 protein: CASSLWTGWRNYEQYF. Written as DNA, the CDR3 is TGTGCCAGCAGTTTATGGACAGGGTGGCGAAACTACGAGCAGTACTTC.

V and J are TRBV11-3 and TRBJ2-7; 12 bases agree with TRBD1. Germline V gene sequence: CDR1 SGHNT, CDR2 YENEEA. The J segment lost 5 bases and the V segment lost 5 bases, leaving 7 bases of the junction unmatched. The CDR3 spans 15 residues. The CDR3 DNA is TGTGCCAGCAGCCCCGGGACAGGGGGCGCCGACGAGCAGTACTTC. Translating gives CASSPGTGGADEQYF. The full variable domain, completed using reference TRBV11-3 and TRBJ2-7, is EAGVVQSPRYKIIEKKQPVAFWCNPISGHNTLYWYLQNLGQGPELLIRYENEEAVDDSQLPKDRFSAERLKGVDSTLKIQPAELGDSAVYLCASSPGTGGADEQYFGPGTRLTVT.

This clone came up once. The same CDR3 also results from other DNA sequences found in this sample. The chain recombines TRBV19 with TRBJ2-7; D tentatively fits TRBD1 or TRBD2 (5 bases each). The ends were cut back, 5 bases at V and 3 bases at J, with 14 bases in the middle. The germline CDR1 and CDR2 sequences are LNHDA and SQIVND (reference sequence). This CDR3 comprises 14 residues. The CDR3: CASSPGTAYYEQYF. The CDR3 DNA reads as TGTGCCAGTAGTCCCGGGACCGCCTACTACGAGCAGTACTTC.

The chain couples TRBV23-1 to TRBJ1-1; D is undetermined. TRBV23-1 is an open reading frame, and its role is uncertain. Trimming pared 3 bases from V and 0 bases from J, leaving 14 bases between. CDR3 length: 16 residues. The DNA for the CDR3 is TGCGCCAGCAGTCAGTCTCTGGCCGCTTTGAACACTGAAGCTTTCTTT. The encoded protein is CASSQSLAALNTEAFF.

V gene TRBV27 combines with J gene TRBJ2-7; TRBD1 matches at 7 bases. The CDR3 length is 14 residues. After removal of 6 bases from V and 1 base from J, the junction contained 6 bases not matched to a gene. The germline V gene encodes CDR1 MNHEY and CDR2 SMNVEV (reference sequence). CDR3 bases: TGTGCCAGCAGGCCCAGGGGGATTTCCTACGAGCAGTACTTC. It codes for CASRPRGISYEQYF.

This chain's CDR3 is CASSPTGGEDNEQFF. In DNA, the CDR3 is TGCGCCAGCAGCCCCACGGGGGGAGAAGATAATGAGCAGTTCTTC. The chain employs TRBV4-3 and TRBJ2-1, with 7 positions matching TRBD2. Trimming at V came to 4 bases and at J to 7 bases, leaving 10 bases not matched to a gene. This CDR3 region has 15 residues. Germline CDR1 and CDR2: LGHNA and YSLEER.

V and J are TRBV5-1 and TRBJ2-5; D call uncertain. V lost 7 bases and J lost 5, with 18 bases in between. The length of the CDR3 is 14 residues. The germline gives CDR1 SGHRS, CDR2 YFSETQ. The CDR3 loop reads CASLVQAPEETQYF. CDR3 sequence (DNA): TGCGCCAGCTTGGTGCAGGCCCCGGAGGAGACCCAGTACTTC. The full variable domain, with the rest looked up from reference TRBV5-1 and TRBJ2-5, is KAGVTQTPRYLIKTRGQQVTLSCSPISGHRSVSWYQQTPGQGLQFLFEYFSETQRNKGNFPGRFSGRQFSNSRSEMNVSTLELGDSALYLCASLVQAPEETQYFGPGTRLLVL.

The CDR3 spells CASSFRGFVGEQYF. CDR3 sequence (DNA): TGTGCCAGCAGTTTCCGAGGGTTCGTAGGCGAGCAGTACTTC. V is TRBV27 and J is TRBJ2-7; maybe TRBD2 (5 bases). V lost 3 bases, J lost 6 bases, and 15 bases lay in between. The CDR3 sequence is 14 residues long. Per the germline V gene, CDR1 is MNHEY and CDR2 is SMNVEV (reference sequence).

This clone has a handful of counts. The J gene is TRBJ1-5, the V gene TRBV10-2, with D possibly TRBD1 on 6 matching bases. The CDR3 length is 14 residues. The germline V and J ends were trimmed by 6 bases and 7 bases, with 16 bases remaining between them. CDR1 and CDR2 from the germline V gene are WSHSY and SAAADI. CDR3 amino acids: CASRLTGTEQPQHF. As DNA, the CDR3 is TGCGCCAGCAGACTAACAGGGACGGAGCAGCCCCAGCATTTT.

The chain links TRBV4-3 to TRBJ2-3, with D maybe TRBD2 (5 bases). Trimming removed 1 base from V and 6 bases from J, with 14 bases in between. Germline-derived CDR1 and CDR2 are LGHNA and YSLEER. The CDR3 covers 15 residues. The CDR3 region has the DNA TGCGCCAGCAGCCAAGCAGAAACTACTAGGGATACGCAGTATTTT. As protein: CASSQAETTRDTQYF.